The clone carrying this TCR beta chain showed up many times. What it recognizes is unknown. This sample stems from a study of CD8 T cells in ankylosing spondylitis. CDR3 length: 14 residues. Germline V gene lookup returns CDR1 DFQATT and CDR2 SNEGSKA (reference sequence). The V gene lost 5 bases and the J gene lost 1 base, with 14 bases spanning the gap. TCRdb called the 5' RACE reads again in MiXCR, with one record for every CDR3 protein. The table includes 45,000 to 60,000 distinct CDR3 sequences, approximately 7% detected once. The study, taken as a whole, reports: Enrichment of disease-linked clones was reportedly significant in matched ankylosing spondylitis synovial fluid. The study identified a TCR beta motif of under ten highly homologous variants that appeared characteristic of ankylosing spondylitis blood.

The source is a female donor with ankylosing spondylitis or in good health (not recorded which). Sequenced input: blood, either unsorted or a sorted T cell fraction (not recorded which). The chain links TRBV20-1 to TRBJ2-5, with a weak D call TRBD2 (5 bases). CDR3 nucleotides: TGCAGTGCTCCAAGTGAGGGCAGCCAAGAGACCCAGTACTTC. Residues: CSAPSEGSQETQYF.